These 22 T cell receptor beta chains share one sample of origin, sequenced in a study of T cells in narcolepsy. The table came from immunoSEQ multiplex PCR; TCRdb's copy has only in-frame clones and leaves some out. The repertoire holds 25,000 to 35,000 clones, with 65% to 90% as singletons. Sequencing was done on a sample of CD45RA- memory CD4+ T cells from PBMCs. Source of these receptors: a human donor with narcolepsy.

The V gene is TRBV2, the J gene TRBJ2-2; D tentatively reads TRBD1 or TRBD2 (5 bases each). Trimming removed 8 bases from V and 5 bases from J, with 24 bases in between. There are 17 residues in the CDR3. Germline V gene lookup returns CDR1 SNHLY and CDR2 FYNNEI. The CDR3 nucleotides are TGTGCCAGCGGACCGAGGGGCAGTAGGGAAAGGACCGGGGAGCTGTTTTTT. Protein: CASGPRGSRERTGELFF.

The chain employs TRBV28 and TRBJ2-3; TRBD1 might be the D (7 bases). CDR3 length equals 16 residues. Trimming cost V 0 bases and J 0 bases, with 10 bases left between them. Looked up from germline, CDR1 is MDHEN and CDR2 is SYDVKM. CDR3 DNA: TGTGCCAGCAGTTTATGGACAGGGACTAGCACAGATACGCAGTATTTT. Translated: CASSLWTGTSTDTQYF.

The CDR3 nucleotides are TGTGCCAGCAGTAAGGACAGTGATCGCTCCTACGAGCAGTACTTC. Protein: CASSKDSDRSYEQYF. The chain uses TRBV5-5 and TRBJ2-7, with a possible D match to TRBD1 (6 bases). With 5 bases removed from V and 0 bases from J, the gap between germline ends came to 15 bases. From germline, CDR1 is SGHKS and CDR2 YYEKEE (reference sequence). This CDR3 has 15 residues.

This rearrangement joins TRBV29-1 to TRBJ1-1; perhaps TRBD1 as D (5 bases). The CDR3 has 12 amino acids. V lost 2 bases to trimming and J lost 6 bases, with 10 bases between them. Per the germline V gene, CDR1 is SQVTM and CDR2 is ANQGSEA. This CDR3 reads CSVELGVAEAFF. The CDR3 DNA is TGCAGCGTTGAATTAGGGGTGGCTGAAGCTTTCTTT. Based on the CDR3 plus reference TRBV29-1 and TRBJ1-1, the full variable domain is SAVISQKPSRDICQRGTSLTIQCQVDSQVTMMFWYRQQPGQSLTLIATANQGSEATYESGFVIDKFPISRPNLTFSTLTVSNMSPEDSSIYLCSVELGVAEAFFGQGTRLTVV.

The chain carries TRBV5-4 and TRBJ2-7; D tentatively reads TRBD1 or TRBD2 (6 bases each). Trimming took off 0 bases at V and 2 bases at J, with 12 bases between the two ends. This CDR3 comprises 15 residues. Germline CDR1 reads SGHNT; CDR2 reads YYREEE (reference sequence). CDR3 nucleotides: TGTGCCAGCAGCTTGGATTGGGGGGCCACCTACGAGCAGTACTTC. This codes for CASSLDWGATYEQYF. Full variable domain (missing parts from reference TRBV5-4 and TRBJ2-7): ETGVTQSPTHLIKTRGQQVTLRCSSQSGHNTVSWYQQALGQGPQFIFQYYREEENGRGNFPPRFSGLQFPNYSSELNVNALELDDSALYLCASSLDWGATYEQYFGPGTRLTVT.

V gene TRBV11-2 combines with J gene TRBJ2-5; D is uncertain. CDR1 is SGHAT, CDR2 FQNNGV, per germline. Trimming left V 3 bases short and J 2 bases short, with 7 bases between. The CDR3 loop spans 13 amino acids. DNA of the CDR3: TGTGCCAGCAGCTTGGCTTTGCAAGAGACCCAGTACTTC. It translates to CASSLALQETQYF.

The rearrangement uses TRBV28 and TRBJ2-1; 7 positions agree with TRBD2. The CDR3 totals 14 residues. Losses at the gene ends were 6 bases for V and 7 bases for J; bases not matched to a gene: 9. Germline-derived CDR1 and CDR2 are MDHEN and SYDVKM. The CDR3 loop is CASRAGNDWNEQFF. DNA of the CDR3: TGTGCCAGCAGAGCGGGAAATGATTGGAATGAGCAGTTCTTC.

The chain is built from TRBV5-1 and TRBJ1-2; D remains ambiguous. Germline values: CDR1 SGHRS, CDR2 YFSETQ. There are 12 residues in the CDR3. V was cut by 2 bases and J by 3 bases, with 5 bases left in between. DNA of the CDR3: TGCGCCAGCAGCTTAGAGGACTATGGCTACACCTTC. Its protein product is CASSLEDYGYTF.

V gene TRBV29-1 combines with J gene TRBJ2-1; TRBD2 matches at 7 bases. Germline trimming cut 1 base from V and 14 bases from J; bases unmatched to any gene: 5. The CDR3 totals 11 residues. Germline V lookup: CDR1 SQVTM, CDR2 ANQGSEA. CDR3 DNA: TGCAGCGTTGAAGGGGGGAGGGCCGAGTTCTTC. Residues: CSVEGGRAEFF.

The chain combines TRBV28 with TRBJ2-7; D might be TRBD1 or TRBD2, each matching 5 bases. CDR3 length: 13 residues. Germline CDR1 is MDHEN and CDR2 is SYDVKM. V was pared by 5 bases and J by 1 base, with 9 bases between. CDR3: CASSGTDSYEQYF. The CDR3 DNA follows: TGTGCCAGCAGTGGGACGGATTCCTACGAGCAGTACTTC. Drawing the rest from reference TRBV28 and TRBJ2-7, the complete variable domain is DVKVTQSSRYLVKRTGEKVFLECVQDMDHENMFWYRQDPGLGLRLIYFSYDVKMKEKGDIPEGYSVSREKKERFSLILESASTNQTSMYLCASSGTDSYEQYFGPGTRLTVT.

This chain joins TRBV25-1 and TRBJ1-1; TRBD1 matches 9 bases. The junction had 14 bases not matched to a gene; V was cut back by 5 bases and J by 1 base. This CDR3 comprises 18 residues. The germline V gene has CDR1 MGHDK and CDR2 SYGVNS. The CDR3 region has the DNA TGTGCCAGCAGTCCCGGGACAGGGTTCATCCGGAAGAACACTGAAGCTTTCTTT. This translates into CASSPGTGFIRKNTEAFF.

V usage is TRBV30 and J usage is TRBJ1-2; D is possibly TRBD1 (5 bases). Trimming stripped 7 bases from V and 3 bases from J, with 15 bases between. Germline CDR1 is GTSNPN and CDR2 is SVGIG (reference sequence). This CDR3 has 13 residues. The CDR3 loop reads CASLQRGHYGYTF. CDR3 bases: TGTGCCTCCCTCCAGAGGGGCCACTATGGCTACACCTTC. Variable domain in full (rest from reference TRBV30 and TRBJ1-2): SQTIHQWPATLVQPVGSPLSLECTVEGTSNPNLYWYRQAAGRGLQLLFYSVGIGQISSEVPQNLSASRPQDRQFILSSKKLLLSDSGFYLCASLQRGHYGYTFGSGTRLTVV.

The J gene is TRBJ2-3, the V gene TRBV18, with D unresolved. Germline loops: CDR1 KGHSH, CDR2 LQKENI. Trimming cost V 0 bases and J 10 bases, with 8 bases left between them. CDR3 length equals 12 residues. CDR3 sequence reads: CASSPPNGPQYF. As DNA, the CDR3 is TGTGCCAGCTCACCACCAAATGGGCCGCAGTATTTT.

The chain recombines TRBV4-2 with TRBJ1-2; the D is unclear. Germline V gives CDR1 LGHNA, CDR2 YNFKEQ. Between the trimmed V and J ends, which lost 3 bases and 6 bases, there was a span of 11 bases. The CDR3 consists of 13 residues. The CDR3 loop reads CASSQGATNGYTF. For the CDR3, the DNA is TGTGCCAGCAGCCAGGGCGCTACCAATGGCTACACCTTC.

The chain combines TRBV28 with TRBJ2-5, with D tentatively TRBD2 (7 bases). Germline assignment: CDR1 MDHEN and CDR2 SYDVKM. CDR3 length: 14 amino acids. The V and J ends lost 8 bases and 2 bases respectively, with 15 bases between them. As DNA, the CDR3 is TGTGCCAGCCAGGTGGGGGGGACACAAGAGACCCAGTACTTC. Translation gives CASQVGGTQETQYF.

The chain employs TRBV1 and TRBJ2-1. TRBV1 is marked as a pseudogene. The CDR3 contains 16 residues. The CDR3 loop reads CTSSQESRLDGHEQFF. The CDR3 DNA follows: TGCACCAGCAGCCAAGAATCTCGGCTAGATGGGCATGAGCAGTTCTTC.

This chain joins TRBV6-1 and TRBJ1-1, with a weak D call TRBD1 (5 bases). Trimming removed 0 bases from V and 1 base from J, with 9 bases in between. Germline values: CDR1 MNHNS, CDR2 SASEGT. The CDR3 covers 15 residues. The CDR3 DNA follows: TGTGCCAGCAGTGAAGCGCGGGGGTGGAACACTGAAGCTTTCTTT. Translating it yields CASSEARGWNTEAFF.

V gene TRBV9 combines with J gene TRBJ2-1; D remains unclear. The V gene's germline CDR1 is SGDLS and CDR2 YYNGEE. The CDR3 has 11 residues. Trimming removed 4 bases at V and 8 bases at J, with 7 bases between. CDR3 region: CASSRGDEQFF. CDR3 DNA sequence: TGTGCCAGCAGCCGTGGCGATGAGCAGTTCTTC.

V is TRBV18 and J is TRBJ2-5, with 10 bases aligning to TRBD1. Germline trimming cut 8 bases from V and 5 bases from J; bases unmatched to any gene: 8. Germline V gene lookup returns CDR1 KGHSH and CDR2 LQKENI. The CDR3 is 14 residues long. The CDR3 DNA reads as TGTGCCAGCCAGCAGACAGGGGGCGTCGAGACCCAGTACTTC. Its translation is CASQQTGGVETQYF. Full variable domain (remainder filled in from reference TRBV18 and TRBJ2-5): NAGVMQNPRHLVRRRGQEARLRCSPMKGHSHVYWYRQLPEEGLKFMVYLQKENIIDESGMPKERFSAEFPKEGPSILRIQQVVRGDSAAYFCASQQTGGVETQYFGPGTRLLVL.

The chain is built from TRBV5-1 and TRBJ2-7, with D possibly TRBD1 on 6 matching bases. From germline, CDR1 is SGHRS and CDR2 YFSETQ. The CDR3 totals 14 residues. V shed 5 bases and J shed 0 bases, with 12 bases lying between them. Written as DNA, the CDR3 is TGCGCCAGCAGATCCACAGGGAGCTCCTACGAGCAGTACTTC. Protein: CASRSTGSSYEQYF.

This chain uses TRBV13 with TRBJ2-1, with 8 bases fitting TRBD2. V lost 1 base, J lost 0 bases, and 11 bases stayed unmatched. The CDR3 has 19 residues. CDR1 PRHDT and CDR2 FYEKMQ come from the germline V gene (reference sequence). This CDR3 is CASSLDSWGLGSSYNEQFF. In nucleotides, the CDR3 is TGTGCCAGCAGCTTAGATAGTTGGGGACTAGGTAGCTCCTACAATGAGCAGTTCTTC.

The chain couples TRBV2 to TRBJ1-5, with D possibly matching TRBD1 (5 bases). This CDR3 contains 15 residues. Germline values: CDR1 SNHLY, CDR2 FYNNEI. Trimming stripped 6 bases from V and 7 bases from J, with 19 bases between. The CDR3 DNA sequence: TGTGCCAGCAGCGACTCCGGGACCCGGGGGCAGCCCCAGCATTTT. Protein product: CASSDSGTRGQPQHF.